This is a list of T cell receptor beta chains from one sample in a study of blood T cell repertoires in COVID-19. TCRdb's table, derived via immunoSEQ multiplex PCR, lists solely in-frame clones and lacks some. Of just over 150,000 clones detected, around 91% appear once; the ten largest clones hold about 15%. The specimen was peripheral blood. The receptors were gathered from a woman aged 40 to 50 with acute or convalescent COVID-19. Both conserved end residues are part of each CDR3. D genes are given only for firm matches. A row's size may be missing; if present it is once, few, many or a size class.

CDR3 DNA: TGCGCCAGCAGCCAAGGGGCACGCGTAGACGGGAGCTCCTACGAGCAGTACTTC; CDR3 protein: CASSQGARVDGSSYEQYF; V gene: TRBV4-1; CDR3 length: 18; J gene: TRBJ2-7; D gene: NA; clone size: NA
CDR3 DNA: TGTGCCAGCAGCTCCGGACAGGCAACCTACGAGCAGTACTTC; CDR3 protein: CASSSGQATYEQYF; V gene: TRBV28; CDR3 length: 14; J gene: TRBJ2-7; D gene: TRBD1; clone size: NA
CDR3 DNA: TGTGCCATCAAGGAGGGCCGGGACAATGAGCAGTTCTTC; CDR3 protein: CAIKEGRDNEQFF; V gene: TRBV10-3; CDR3 length: 13; J gene: TRBJ2-1; D gene: NA; clone size: NA
CDR3 DNA: TGTGCCACCAGTGACACACTAGCGGGAGCCCGTGAGCAGTACTTC; CDR3 protein: CATSDTLAGAREQYF; V gene: TRBV24-1; CDR3 length: 15; J gene: TRBJ2-7; D gene: TRBD2; clone size: NA
CDR3 DNA: TGTGCCAGCAGCGGACGAGGGGAGGGACAGCCCCAGCATTTT; CDR3 protein: CASSGRGEGQPQHF; V gene: TRBV9; CDR3 length: 14; J gene: TRBJ1-5; D gene: NA; clone size: NA
CDR3 DNA: TGTGCCAGCAGCTCGCAGGGACAGGGGAACACTGAAGCTTTCTTT; CDR3 protein: CASSSQGQGNTEAFF; V gene: TRBV9; CDR3 length: 15; J gene: TRBJ1-1; D gene: TRBD1; clone size: NA
CDR3 DNA: TGTGCCAGCAGCATCCGACAGGGTGGGGAGACCCAGTACTTC; CDR3 protein: CASSIRQGGETQYF; V gene: TRBV9; CDR3 length: 14; J gene: TRBJ2-5; D gene: TRBD1; clone size: once
CDR3 DNA: TGTGCCACCAGTGCCCCCGGGACTAGCGAAACCGGGGAGCTGTTTTTT; CDR3 protein: CATSAPGTSETGELFF; V gene: TRBV24-1; CDR3 length: 16; J gene: TRBJ2-2; D gene: TRBD2; clone size: NA
CDR3 DNA: TGCAGCGTGTCGATCGGACAGCTCACTGAAGCTTTCTTT; CDR3 protein: CSVSIGQLTEAFF; V gene: TRBV29-1; CDR3 length: 13; J gene: TRBJ1-1; D gene: NA; clone size: NA
CDR3 DNA: TGTGCCAGCAGCGAGGACAGGGCTACTGAAGCTTTCTTT; CDR3 protein: CASSEDRATEAFF; V gene: TRBV5-4; CDR3 length: 13; J gene: TRBJ1-1; D gene: TRBD1; clone size: NA
CDR3 DNA: TGTGCCAGCAGCTTAGCTGGACTAGCGGGGAGGTCCTACGAGCAGTACTTC; CDR3 protein: CASSLAGLAGRSYEQYF; V gene: TRBV11-2; CDR3 length: 17; J gene: TRBJ2-7; D gene: TRBD2; clone size: NA
CDR3 DNA: TGTGCCAGCAGCCAAGATCAAGGACAGCCTTCCTACGAGCAGTACTTC; CDR3 protein: CASSQDQGQPSYEQYF; V gene: TRBV4-2; CDR3 length: 16; J gene: TRBJ2-7; D gene: NA; clone size: NA
CDR3 DNA: TGTGCCAGCAGCCAAGAATCGGGGAGCTCCTACAATGAGCAGTTCTTC; CDR3 protein: CASSQESGSSYNEQFF; V gene: TRBV4-2; CDR3 length: 16; J gene: TRBJ2-1; D gene: NA; clone size: NA
CDR3 DNA: TGTGCCAGCTCACCACACAGGGACGGCACTGAAGCTTTCTTT; CDR3 protein: CASSPHRDGTEAFF; V gene: TRBV18; CDR3 length: 14; J gene: TRBJ1-1; D gene: NA; clone size: once
CDR3 DNA: TGTGCCAGCAGCAAAGGCGGGAGTCGGTACGAGCAGTACTTC; CDR3 protein: CASSKGGSRYEQYF; V gene: TRBV21-1; CDR3 length: 14; J gene: TRBJ2-7; D gene: NA; clone size: NA
CDR3 DNA: TGTGCCAGCAGTCTTAGTCCTACGGAGCAGTTCTTC; CDR3 protein: CASSLSPTEQFF; V gene: TRBV3-1/TRBV3-2; CDR3 length: 12; J gene: TRBJ2-1; D gene: NA; clone size: NA
CDR3 DNA: TGTGCCAGCAGTGCTGGGACAGGGGGCTACACCTTC; CDR3 protein: CASSAGTGGYTF; V gene: TRBV27; CDR3 length: 12; J gene: TRBJ1-2; D gene: TRBD1; clone size: NA
CDR3 DNA: TGTGCCAGCAGACAGGACAGGGTAGGAGGACAGCCCCAGCATTTT; CDR3 protein: CASRQDRVGGQPQHF; V gene: TRBV2; CDR3 length: 15; J gene: TRBJ1-5; D gene: TRBD1; clone size: NA
CDR3 DNA: TGTGCCAGCAGCCCTATTACTAGCGGGGGATCCTACGAGCAGTACTTC; CDR3 protein: CASSPITSGGSYEQYF; V gene: TRBV5-4; CDR3 length: 16; J gene: TRBJ2-7; D gene: TRBD2; clone size: once
CDR3 DNA: TGCGCCAGCCAATTGGACAGGGGGCACGGCGAGCAGTACTTC; CDR3 protein: CASQLDRGHGEQYF; V gene: TRBV10-2; CDR3 length: 14; J gene: TRBJ2-7; D gene: TRBD1; clone size: NA
CDR3 DNA: TGTGCCAGCAAAGACCCAGGCCAGGGGGCCGGGGAGCTGTTTTTT; CDR3 protein: CASKDPGQGAGELFF; V gene: TRBV27; CDR3 length: 15; J gene: TRBJ2-2; D gene: TRBD1; clone size: NA
CDR3 DNA: TGTGCCAGTAGTAATAGCGGGAGAGGTTACGAGCAGTACTTC; CDR3 protein: CASSNSGRGYEQYF; V gene: TRBV19; CDR3 length: 14; J gene: TRBJ2-7; D gene: TRBD2; clone size: NA
CDR3 DNA: TGTGCCAGCAGCTCCTCGGGACTCCGCACAGATACGCAGTATTTT; CDR3 protein: CASSSSGLRTDTQYF; V gene: TRBV5-5; CDR3 length: 15; J gene: TRBJ2-3; D gene: NA; clone size: NA
CDR3 DNA: TGTGCCAGCAGCTTTATCAGGGCCAATTCACCCCTCCACTTT; CDR3 protein: CASSFIRANSPLHF; V gene: TRBV11-3; CDR3 length: 14; J gene: TRBJ1-6; D gene: NA; clone size: NA
CDR3 DNA: TGTGCCAGCAGTTACGGGGGAGGACCAACCTCCTACGAGCAGTACTTC; CDR3 protein: CASSYGGGPTSYEQYF; V gene: TRBV6-5; CDR3 length: 16; J gene: TRBJ2-7; D gene: NA; clone size: NA
CDR3 DNA: TGTGCCAGCAGCCCGGACCCCCGGGACAGCAACCCTGGGGCCAACGTCCTGACTTTC; CDR3 protein: CASSPDPRDSNPGANVLTF; V gene: TRBV11-3; CDR3 length: 19; J gene: TRBJ2-6; D gene: TRBD1; clone size: few
CDR3 DNA: TGTGCCAGCAGTCGGGACAGGGAGGAAGCTTTCTTT; CDR3 protein: CASSRDREEAFF; V gene: TRBV2; CDR3 length: 12; J gene: TRBJ1-1; D gene: TRBD1; clone size: NA
CDR3 DNA: TGTGCCAGCAGTTTACTCGGGGACAGGGCCCTGTTTTTT; CDR3 protein: CASSLLGDRALFF; V gene: TRBV12-3/TRBV12-4; CDR3 length: 13; J gene: TRBJ1-4; D gene: TRBD1; clone size: NA
CDR3 DNA: TGTGCCAGCAGCAAACAGGTCTCTACTTACGAGCAGTACTTC; CDR3 protein: CASSKQVSTYEQYF; V gene: TRBV28; CDR3 length: 14; J gene: TRBJ2-7; D gene: NA; clone size: NA
CDR3 DNA: TGTGCCACCAGTGATACCGGGACTAGCGGGGAGTTCACCGGGGAGCTGTTTTTT; CDR3 protein: CATSDTGTSGEFTGELFF; V gene: TRBV24-1; CDR3 length: 18; J gene: TRBJ2-2; D gene: TRBD2; clone size: NA
CDR3 DNA: TGTGCCAGTAGTTCAGTCTGGCAGGGTGGTGGCTACACCTTC; CDR3 protein: CASSSVWQGGGYTF; V gene: TRBV19; CDR3 length: 14; J gene: TRBJ1-2; D gene: NA; clone size: NA
CDR3 DNA: TGTGCCACCAGTGATTTGCCTAGCTCAGGATACCATGAGCAGTTCTTC; CDR3 protein: CATSDLPSSGYHEQFF; V gene: TRBV24-1; CDR3 length: 16; J gene: TRBJ2-1; D gene: NA; clone size: NA
CDR3 DNA: TGTGCCAGCAGCCGAAACAGGGAGAGCACAGATACGCAGTATTTT; CDR3 protein: CASSRNRESTDTQYF; V gene: TRBV6-4; CDR3 length: 15; J gene: TRBJ2-3; D gene: NA; clone size: once
CDR3 DNA: TGTGCCAGTAGTACGCAGAGACAGGGGAGGCGCACAGATACGCAGTATTTT; CDR3 protein: CASSTQRQGRRTDTQYF; V gene: TRBV19; CDR3 length: 17; J gene: TRBJ2-3; D gene: TRBD1; clone size: NA
CDR3 DNA: TGTGCCAGTAGTATAACAGGGGAGGTAGCGGACAACTACTACGAGCAGTACTTC; CDR3 protein: CASSITGEVADNYYEQYF; V gene: TRBV19; CDR3 length: 18; J gene: TRBJ2-7; D gene: NA; clone size: NA
CDR3 DNA: TGTGCCTCCTTACCGGGACTAGCGGATAGCTCCTACAATGAGCAGTTCTTC; CDR3 protein: CASLPGLADSSYNEQFF; V gene: TRBV30; CDR3 length: 17; J gene: TRBJ2-1; D gene: TRBD2; clone size: NA
CDR3 DNA: TGTGCCAGTAGCCAGGGACTAGCGGGAACGATGACCGGGGAGCTGTTTTTT; CDR3 protein: CASSQGLAGTMTGELFF; V gene: TRBV19; CDR3 length: 17; J gene: TRBJ2-2; D gene: TRBD2; clone size: NA
CDR3 DNA: TGTGCCAGTAGTCTCGGGGACCTAGCGGGGGGCCCCCTGGTTAGCACAGATACGCAGTATTTT; CDR3 protein: CASSLGDLAGGPLVSTDTQYF; V gene: TRBV19; CDR3 length: 21; J gene: TRBJ2-3; D gene: TRBD2; clone size: NA
CDR3 DNA: TGTGCCAGCAGCCCAGGGGGAATGGTAACTGAAGCTTTCTTT; CDR3 protein: CASSPGGMVTEAFF; V gene: TRBV3-1/TRBV3-2; CDR3 length: 14; J gene: TRBJ1-1; D gene: TRBD1; clone size: NA
CDR3 DNA: TGTGCCAGCAGTGAACAGGGTATGTGGATGTCTGGGGCCAACGTCCTGACTTTC; CDR3 protein: CASSEQGMWMSGANVLTF; V gene: TRBV6-1; CDR3 length: 18; J gene: TRBJ2-6; D gene: NA; clone size: NA
CDR3 DNA: TGTGCCAGCAGCGTAGTCCCGGTAGGAGCTAACTATGGCTACACCTTC; CDR3 protein: CASSVVPVGANYGYTF; V gene: TRBV9; CDR3 length: 16; J gene: TRBJ1-2; D gene: NA; clone size: NA
CDR3 DNA: TGTGCCACCAGTGATCCACTTCGTGCAGGCCACCAAGAGACCCAGTACTTC; CDR3 protein: CATSDPLRAGHQETQYF; V gene: TRBV24-1; CDR3 length: 17; J gene: TRBJ2-5; D gene: NA; clone size: NA
CDR3 DNA: TGTGCCATCAGTTACCGACTAGCGGGGGGCGAAAACTACGAGCAGTACTTC; CDR3 protein: CAISYRLAGGENYEQYF; V gene: TRBV10-3; CDR3 length: 17; J gene: TRBJ2-7; D gene: TRBD2; clone size: NA
CDR3 DNA: TGTGCCAGCAGTTACGGCGGCGGGAGCTCGGGTGAGCAGTTCTTC; CDR3 protein: CASSYGGGSSGEQFF; V gene: TRBV6-5; CDR3 length: 15; J gene: TRBJ2-1; D gene: TRBD2; clone size: NA
CDR3 DNA: TGTGCCAGCAGTCCCAAGGACAGGATCACAGATACGCAGTATTTT; CDR3 protein: CASSPKDRITDTQYF; V gene: TRBV7-9; CDR3 length: 15; J gene: TRBJ2-3; D gene: TRBD1; clone size: NA
CDR3 DNA: TGTGCCAGCTCACGGGGAGTTTCCTCCTACGAGCAGTACTTC; CDR3 protein: CASSRGVSSYEQYF; V gene: TRBV18; CDR3 length: 14; J gene: TRBJ2-7; D gene: NA; clone size: NA
CDR3 DNA: TGCGCCAGCGAGCCGGGACTAGACTACAATGAGCAGTTCTTC; CDR3 protein: CASEPGLDYNEQFF; V gene: TRBV5-1; CDR3 length: 14; J gene: TRBJ2-1; D gene: TRBD2; clone size: NA
CDR3 DNA: TGTGCCAGCAGCCTAACAGGGAACTACGAGCAGTACTTC; CDR3 protein: CASSLTGNYEQYF; V gene: TRBV7-8; CDR3 length: 13; J gene: TRBJ2-7; D gene: NA; clone size: few
CDR3 DNA: TGTGCCAGCAGCCTCCGGGACAGGGGAGGGGCCTATGGCTACACCTTC; CDR3 protein: CASSLRDRGGAYGYTF; V gene: TRBV5-4; CDR3 length: 16; J gene: TRBJ1-2; D gene: TRBD1; clone size: NA
CDR3 DNA: TGTGCCAGCACCACCGGGACAGGGTACGAGCAGTACTTC; CDR3 protein: CASTTGTGYEQYF; V gene: TRBV5-4; CDR3 length: 13; J gene: TRBJ2-7; D gene: TRBD1; clone size: NA
CDR3 DNA: TGTGCCAGTAGTATCCAGGGGGATTGGAACACTGAAGCTTTCTTT; CDR3 protein: CASSIQGDWNTEAFF; V gene: TRBV19; CDR3 length: 15; J gene: TRBJ1-1; D gene: TRBD1; clone size: NA